The source of this TCR beta chain is a study of identical twins. Notes on the study in general: Partial confounding of zero-insertion analyses by invariant MAIT and iNKT cells was possible.

All donors comprised healthy Caucasians. V lost 2 bases to trimming and J lost 7 bases, with 8 bases between them. This CDR3 is built from 12 residues. Germline V gives CDR1 MNHNY, CDR2 SVGAGI (reference sequence). This clonotype was seen only a few times. Its target is unknown. TCRdb analysed the 5' RACE reads with MiXCR anew, one entry per CDR3 protein. The table lists some 660,000 distinct CDR3 sequences, under 9% of them singletons, with roughly 0.97% in the top ten. Another study also made use of these data, one on yellow fever vaccine responses in identical twins.

V gene TRBV6-6 combines with J gene TRBJ1-2, with a possible D match to TRBD1 (5 bases). Sequenced: PBMCs. The clonotype originates from a woman aged 18-29 years in good health. CDR3 sequence: CASSYGGSGYTF. The CDR3 DNA follows: TGTGCCAGCAGTTACGGGGGTTCTGGCTACACCTTC.